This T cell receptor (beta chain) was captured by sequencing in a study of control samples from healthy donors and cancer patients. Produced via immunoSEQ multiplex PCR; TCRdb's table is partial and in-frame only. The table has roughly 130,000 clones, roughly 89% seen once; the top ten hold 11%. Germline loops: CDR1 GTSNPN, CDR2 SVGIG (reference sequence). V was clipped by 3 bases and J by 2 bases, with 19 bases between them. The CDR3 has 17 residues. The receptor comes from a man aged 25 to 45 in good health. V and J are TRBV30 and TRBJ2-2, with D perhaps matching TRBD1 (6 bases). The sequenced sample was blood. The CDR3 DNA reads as TGTGCCTGGAGCCTATCCCGGACAGCAATTAACACCGGGGAGCTGTTTTTT. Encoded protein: CAWSLSRTAINTGELFF.